Each of the 31 T cell receptor beta chains below was sequenced from the same sample in a study of cytomegalovirus exposure and HLA in healthy donors. Primers: 60 Vbeta forward and 13 Jbeta reverse. Profiling relied on immunoSEQ multiplex PCR, and the TCRdb table lists in-frame clones only, not all of them. The sample records approximately 110,000 clones, 73% being singletons. Sequencing was carried out using PBMCs. Every receptor here comes from a woman between 40 and 55 years old in good health and CMV-seronegative.

The chain joins TRBV6-1 to TRBJ2-7; 7 bases align to TRBD1. V trimming: 6 bases; J trimming: 5 bases; junction bases outside the gene matches: 7. This CDR3 has 13 residues. Germline V gives CDR1 MNHNS, CDR2 SASEGT. The CDR3 DNA is TGTGCCAGCAGGAGGGACAGTTCCAACGAGCAGTACTTC. Translated: CASRRDSSNEQYF.

The chain links TRBV4-3 to TRBJ2-7; weak D call: TRBD2 (6 bases). Trimming took 0 bases from V and 3 from J, leaving 12 bases between them. This CDR3 has 15 amino acids. Germline values: CDR1 LGHNA, CDR2 YSLEER. The CDR3 DNA reads as TGCGCCAGCAGCCAAGATCGAGGCGGGAACTACGAGCAGTACTTC. Its translation: CASSQDRGGNYEQYF.

The chain links TRBV5-8 to TRBJ1-2, with a weak D call TRBD1 (5 bases). The V gene's germline CDR1 is SGHTS and CDR2 YDEGEE. V was trimmed by 4 bases and J by 4 bases, leaving 14 bases between them. The CDR3 contains 14 residues. CDR3 loop: CASSPGLLFYGYTF. The CDR3 DNA sequence: TGTGCCAGCAGCCCGGGACTACTCTTCTATGGCTACACCTTC.

V gene TRBV6-5 combines with J gene TRBJ2-7; tentatively, D is TRBD1 (6 bases). V was clipped by 0 bases and J by 0 bases, with 9 bases between them. This CDR3 contains 15 residues. CDR1 and CDR2 (germline): MNHEY, SVGAGI. The chain's CDR3 is CASSYSPDSSYEQYF. The DNA of the CDR3 is TGTGCCAGCAGTTACTCGCCGGACAGCTCCTACGAGCAGTACTTC.

The J gene is TRBJ2-5, the V gene TRBV18; 7 bases fit TRBD2. Germline CDR1 KGHSH, CDR2 LQKENI. J gave up 2 bases and V 4 bases, and 7 bases lay outside the gene matches. CDR3 length equals 15 residues. The CDR3 region has the DNA TGTGCCAGCTCACTCCGGACGGGAGGACAAGAGACCCAGTACTTC. The encoded protein is CASSLRTGGQETQYF.

The genes are TRBV18 and TRBJ1-1; D is undetermined. The CDR3 has 13 amino acids. Germline V gene lookup returns CDR1 KGHSH and CDR2 LQKENI. V dropped 4 bases and J dropped 1 base, with 7 bases sitting between them. The CDR3 loop is CASSQEQNTEAFF. DNA of the CDR3: TGTGCCAGCTCACAAGAACAGAACACTGAAGCTTTCTTT. The full variable domain, with the rest looked up from reference TRBV18 and TRBJ1-1, is NAGVMQNPRHLVRRRGQEARLRCSPMKGHSHVYWYRQLPEEGLKFMVYLQKENIIDESGMPKERFSAEFPKEGPSILRIQQVVRGDSAAYFCASSQEQNTEAFFGQGTRLTVV.

The chain joins TRBV7-9 to TRBJ1-2; D unclear. The CDR3 covers 13 residues. Germline CDR1 and CDR2: SEHNR and FQNEAQ (reference sequence). V gave up 5 bases and J gave up 2 bases, with 9 bases separating them. CDR3 residues: CASSVDTNYGYTF. CDR3 nucleotides: TGTGCCAGCAGCGTTGACACCAACTATGGCTACACCTTC.

J is TRBJ2-7 and V is TRBV28; 12 bases map to TRBD1. The trim removed 4 bases at V and 4 bases at J, leaving 5 bases unmatched. Germline-derived CDR1 and CDR2 are MDHEN and SYDVKM. This CDR3 has 15 amino acids. The chain's CDR3 is CASSWVGQGAYEQYF. The CDR3 DNA reads TGTGCCAGCAGTTGGGTGGGACAGGGGGCTTACGAGCAGTACTTC. Combining the CDR3 with reference TRBV28 and TRBJ2-7 gives the whole variable domain DVKVTQSSRYLVKRTGEKVFLECVQDMDHENMFWYRQDPGLGLRLIYFSYDVKMKEKGDIPEGYSVSREKKERFSLILESASTNQTSMYLCASSWVGQGAYEQYFGPGTRLTVT.

The chain uses TRBV19 and TRBJ2-5; 12 bases line up with TRBD2. The CDR3 loop spans 15 amino acids. The germline V gene has CDR1 LNHDA and CDR2 SQIVND (reference sequence). V dropped 4 bases and J dropped 4; count of bases not matched to a gene: 4. CDR3 in amino acids: CASSKLAGGAETQYF. The CDR3 nucleotides read TGTGCCAGTAGTAAGCTAGCGGGGGGGGCAGAGACCCAGTACTTC.

The chain carries TRBV5-4 and TRBJ2-1; D is perhaps TRBD2 (6 bases). V was trimmed by 3 bases and J by 3 bases, leaving 19 bases between them. CDR1 is SGHNT, CDR2 YYREEE, per germline (reference sequence). CDR3 length equals 17 residues. CDR3 protein: CASSSAGVSGGYNEQFF. In nucleotides, the CDR3 is TGTGCCAGCAGCTCTGCTGGAGTTAGCGGAGGCTACAATGAGCAGTTCTTC.

The table lists this clone with a few counts. This chain joins TRBV4-2 and TRBJ2-7; TRBD1 aligns across 9 bases. This CDR3 is built from 15 residues. Germline CDR1 reads LGHNA; CDR2 reads YNFKEQ. J was trimmed by 6 bases and V by 4 bases; bases with no gene match: 10. CDR3 residues: CASSPGQGRTVEQYF. The CDR3 DNA is TGTGCCAGCAGCCCCGGACAGGGGCGAACTGTCGAGCAGTACTTC.

J is TRBJ2-2 and V is TRBV10-3, with D hard to call. Germline CDR1 and CDR2: ENHRY and SYGVKD. This CDR3 contains 13 residues. V was clipped by 2 bases and J by 6 bases, with 7 bases between them. The CDR3, as DNA: TGTGCCATCAGTGAGGACTCCGCCGGGGAGCTGTTTTTT. This sequence encodes CAISEDSAGELFF.

The rearrangement joins TRBV11-1 to TRBJ2-5; D call uncertain. V lost 5 bases and J lost 2, with 9 bases in between. The CDR3 sequence is 13 residues long. Germline CDR1 reads SGHAT; CDR2 reads FQDESV (reference sequence). The CDR3 region has the DNA TGTGCCAGCAGCCCCTTCGGGCAAGAGACCCAGTACTTC. This encodes CASSPFGQETQYF.

Worth noting for this clone: This same CDR3 is encoded by further DNA sequences in the sample. The chain couples TRBV6-1 to TRBJ1-5; D unclear. Trimming took off 2 bases at V and 2 bases at J, with 4 bases between the two ends. The germline V gene has CDR1 MNHNS and CDR2 SASEGT. The CDR3 contains 13 residues. In DNA form, the CDR3 reads TGTGCCAGCAGTGAACGGGGCAATCAGCCCCAGCATTTT. This translates into CASSERGNQPQHF.

This clone has only one observation. CDR3 nucleotide sequence: TGTGCCAGCAGCTTTGGAGGGAGCAATCAGCCCCAGCATTTT. Translating it yields CASSFGGSNQPQHF. This chain connects TRBV5-5 to TRBJ1-5, with D unclear. V was clipped by 2 bases and J by 1 base, with 7 bases between them. Germline V CDR1 and CDR2: SGHKS, YYEKEE (reference sequence). The CDR3 totals 14 residues.

The rearrangement uses TRBV9 and TRBJ2-2, with TRBD2 matching 9 bases. Germline V CDR1 and CDR2: SGDLS, YYNGEE. The CDR3 has 14 amino acids. The junction had 2 bases not matched to a gene; V was cut back by 3 bases and J by 5 bases. The CDR3 spells CASSGRGGTGELFF. Here the CDR3 DNA reads TGTGCCAGCAGCGGGCGGGGGGGTACCGGGGAGCTGTTTTTT.

The chain uses TRBV6-1 and TRBJ2-1, with a possible D match to TRBD2 (6 bases). CDR1 MNHNS and CDR2 SASEGT come from the germline V gene. The V gene lost 4 bases and the J gene lost 8 bases, with 12 bases spanning the gap. This CDR3 comprises 13 residues. CDR3 sequence reads: CASSVGSSDEQFF. In DNA form, the CDR3 reads TGTGCCAGCAGTGTCGGGAGTTCTGATGAGCAGTTCTTC.

This rearrangement joins TRBV10-3 to TRBJ2-1, with 14 bases lining up with TRBD2. Germline trimming cut 1 base from V and 6 bases from J; bases unmatched to any gene: 14. CDR3 size: 20 residues. The germline V gene has CDR1 ENHRY and CDR2 SYGVKD. The CDR3 protein is CAISEFNPGLAGADSNEQFF. CDR3 DNA sequence: TGTGCCATCAGTGAGTTTAATCCGGGACTAGCGGGAGCAGACTCCAATGAGCAGTTCTTC.

This chain joins TRBV2 and TRBJ1-1; 9 bases align to TRBD1. Per the germline V gene, CDR1 is SNHLY and CDR2 is FYNNEI. This CDR3 is built from 13 residues. V lost 6 bases and J lost 4; bases outside the gene matches: 3. The CDR3 DNA is TGTGCCAGCAGGGGACAGGGACCCACTGAAGCTTTCTTT. It encodes CASRGQGPTEAFF.

This clone was seen just once. In DNA form, the CDR3 reads TGTGCCAGCAGTTGCAAACCGAGGGAGCGGGGGCTTCCCTCCTACGAGCAGTACTTC. Residues: CASSCKPRERGLPSYEQYF. The chain couples TRBV6-7 to TRBJ2-7, with 8 bases lining up with TRBD2. TRBV6-7 is sorted into the ORF group, with uncertain function. This CDR3 is 19 amino acids long. V lost 4 bases, J lost 0 bases, and 17 bases stayed unmatched.

This clone was seen only once. The V and J genes are TRBV27 and TRBJ1-1; D gene uncertain. With 6 bases removed from V and 5 bases from J, the gap between germline ends came to 13 bases. CDR1 is MNHEY and CDR2 is SMNVEV in the germline V gene (reference sequence). This CDR3 spans 13 amino acids. CDR3 residues: CASSPRARTEAFF. CDR3 DNA sequence: TGTGCCAGCAGCCCGAGAGCTAGGACTGAAGCTTTCTTT.

The rearrangement links TRBV18 to TRBJ1-4, with 8 nucleotides matching TRBD1. The CDR3 is 15 residues long. Germline CDR1 is KGHSH and CDR2 is LQKENI. After removal of 3 bases from V and 7 bases from J, the junction contained 7 bases not matched to a gene. CDR3 sequence reads: CASSPQTGDVEKLFF. CDR3 nucleotide sequence: TGTGCCAGCTCACCGCAGACAGGGGACGTTGAAAAACTGTTTTTT.

The chain combines TRBV4-3 with TRBJ2-3; 14 bases are a match to TRBD2. Trimming cost V 0 bases and J 4 bases; bases outside gene matches: 3. Germline-derived CDR1 and CDR2 are LGHNA and YSLEER. This CDR3 has 17 amino acids. CDR3 bases: TGCGCCAGCAGCCAAGAGCTGACTAGCGGGAGGGCAGATACGCAGTATTTT. Translation: CASSQELTSGRADTQYF.

The V gene is TRBV4-1, the J gene TRBJ1-4; 7 bases map to TRBD1. V trimming: 1 base; J trimming: 7 bases; junction bases outside the gene matches: 9. This CDR3 contains 16 residues. Germline CDR1 is MGHRA and CDR2 is YSYEKL. In DNA form, the CDR3 reads TGCGCCAGCAGCCAAGCAGCCTGGCCAGGGGGTGAAAAACTGTTTTTT. This translates into CASSQAAWPGGEKLFF.

The rearrangement joins TRBV27 to TRBJ2-5; TRBD2 agrees at 13 bases. The CDR3 sequence is 14 residues long. With V trimmed by 9 bases and J by 1 base, 2 bases remained unmatched. Germline values: CDR1 MNHEY, CDR2 SMNVEV (reference sequence). Here the CDR3 DNA reads TGTGCCAGTCGACTAGCGGGGGGCCAAGAGACCCAGTACTTC. Translated: CASRLAGGQETQYF.

The chain has TRBV19 and TRBJ2-1; 12 bases agree with TRBD2. The V gene's germline CDR1 is LNHDA and CDR2 SQIVND (reference sequence). After removal of 8 bases from V and 1 base from J, the junction contained 6 bases not matched to a gene. The CDR3 is 16 residues long. CDR3 nucleotides: TGTGCCAGTGAGACTAGCGGGAGTACGTCCTACAATGAGCAGTTCTTC. This codes for CASETSGSTSYNEQFF.

V and J are TRBV28 and TRBJ1-5; 12 positions match TRBD1. V lost 6 bases to trimming and J lost 5 bases; unmatched junction nucleotides: 17. This CDR3 is built from 19 residues. CDR1 is MDHEN, CDR2 SYDVKM, per germline. The CDR3 spells CASRTPGQGAWLGDQPQHF. The CDR3 nucleotides are TGTGCCAGCAGGACGCCGGGACAGGGGGCCTGGCTGGGCGATCAGCCCCAGCATTTT.

The rearrangement joins TRBV15 to TRBJ2-5, with D possibly TRBD2 on 6 matching bases. The germline CDR1 and CDR2 sequences are LNHNV and YYDKDF (reference sequence). V was trimmed by 0 bases and J by 5 bases, leaving 10 bases between them. This CDR3 has 14 residues. CDR3 DNA: TGTGCCACCAGCAGAGAACTAGCCAGGGAGACCCAGTACTTC. This gives the protein CATSRELARETQYF. Full variable domain (rest looked up from reference TRBV15 and TRBJ2-5): DAMVIQNPRYQVTQFGKPVTLSCSQTLNHNVMYWYQQKSSQAPKLLFHYYDKDFNNEADTPDNFQSRRPNTSFCFLDIRSPGLGDTAMYLCATSRELARETQYFGPGTRLLVL.

The J gene is TRBJ1-1, the V gene TRBV20-1; the D is unclear. The germline V gene encodes CDR1 DFQATT and CDR2 SNEGSKA (reference sequence). V was clipped by 8 bases and J by 9 bases, with 16 bases between them. CDR3 length: 11 residues. CDR3 sequence: CSTTGLEKAFF. DNA of the CDR3: TGCAGTACAACGGGGTTAGAGAAAGCTTTCTTT.

The chain is built from TRBV7-8 and TRBJ1-6; D uncertain. The CDR3 totals 16 residues. CDR1 and CDR2 from the germline V gene are SGHVS and FQNEAQ. With 5 bases removed from V and 11 bases from J, the gap between germline ends came to 22 bases. The CDR3 nucleotides read TGTGCCAGCAGCACAGACGTTCACCAAACCAGACCACCCCTCCACTTT. Translating it yields CASSTDVHQTRPPLHF.

CDR3 in DNA: TGTGCCAGCTCACCGAGGGACTTTTGGGACACTGAAGCTTTCTTT. This codes for CASSPRDFWDTEAFF. This chain joins TRBV18 and TRBJ1-1; the D gene is possibly TRBD1 (5 bases). CDR3 length: 15 amino acids. Germline V gene lookup returns CDR1 KGHSH and CDR2 LQKENI. Trimming removed 3 bases at V and 3 bases at J, with 14 bases between. Drawing the rest from reference TRBV18 and TRBJ1-1, the complete variable domain is NAGVMQNPRHLVRRRGQEARLRCSPMKGHSHVYWYRQLPEEGLKFMVYLQKENIIDESGMPKERFSAEFPKEGPSILRIQQVVRGDSAAYFCASSPRDFWDTEAFFGQGTRLTVV.